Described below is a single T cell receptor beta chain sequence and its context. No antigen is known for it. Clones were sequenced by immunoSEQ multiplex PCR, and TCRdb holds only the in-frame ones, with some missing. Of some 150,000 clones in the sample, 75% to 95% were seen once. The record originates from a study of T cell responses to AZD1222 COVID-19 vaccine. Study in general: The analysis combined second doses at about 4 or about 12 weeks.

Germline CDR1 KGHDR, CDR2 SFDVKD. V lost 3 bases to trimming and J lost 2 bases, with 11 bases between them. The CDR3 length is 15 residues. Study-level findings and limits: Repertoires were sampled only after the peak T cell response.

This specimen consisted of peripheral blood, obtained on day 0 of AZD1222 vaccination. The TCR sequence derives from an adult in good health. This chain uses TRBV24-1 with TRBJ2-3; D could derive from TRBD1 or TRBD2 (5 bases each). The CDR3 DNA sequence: TGTGCCACCAGTGATCCGGGACGCCTCACAGATACGCAGTATTTT. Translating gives CATSDPGRLTDTQYF.